The 31 T cell receptor beta chains below were found in one sample sequenced in a study of cytomegalovirus exposure and HLA in healthy donors. Primers for the PCR totalled 60 Vbeta and 13 Jbeta. Measured with immunoSEQ multiplex PCR; TCRdb has only the in-frame clones, and not every one. Of 150,000 to 200,000 clones listed, about 77% were seen once; the top ten hold about 2.4%. The specimen sequenced was PBMCs. The origin of the receptors is a middle-aged woman in good health and CMV-seropositive.

This chain joins TRBV30 and TRBJ2-5, with D maybe TRBD1 (5 bases). The J call may be faulty, since TRBJ2-7 better matches the DNA end. The CDR3 consists of 13 residues. Looked up from germline, CDR1 is GTSNPN and CDR2 is SVGIG (reference sequence). CDR3 coding DNA: TGTGCCTGGAATCCAGGGTTGACCTACGAGCAGTACTTC. Translating it yields CAWNPGLTYEQYF.

V usage is TRBV7-2 and J usage is TRBJ1-4, with D possibly matching TRBD1 (5 bases). V lost 6 bases and J 8 bases, leaving 13 bases between the germline ends. From germline, CDR1 is SGHTA and CDR2 FQGNSA. This CDR3 region has 13 residues. This CDR3 is CASRARVGEKLFF. The CDR3 DNA reads as TGTGCCAGCAGGGCCAGGGTTGGCGAAAAACTGTTTTTT. The whole variable domain, remainder taken from reference TRBV7-2 and TRBJ1-4, is GAGVSQSPSNKVTEKGKDVELRCDPISGHTALYWYRQSLGQGLEFLIYFQGNSAPDKSGLPSDRFSAERTGGSVSTLTIQRTQQEDSAVYLCASRARVGEKLFFGSGTQLSVL.

The chain couples TRBV7-9 to TRBJ2-2; 10 bases line up with TRBD2. The CDR3 runs 14 residues. CDR1 is SEHNR and CDR2 is FQNEAQ in the germline V gene (reference sequence). J lost 6 bases, V lost 3 bases, and 1 base had no gene match. The CDR3 nucleotides are TGTGCCAGCAGCTTTAGCGGGGGGTCCGGGGAGCTGTTTTTT. Its translation: CASSFSGGSGELFF.

The rearrangement joins TRBV4-3 to TRBJ2-2; TRBD2 aligns across 8 bases. Trimming took 0 bases from V and 6 from J; bases not matched to a gene: 3. The CDR3 is 15 amino acids. The germline CDR1 and CDR2 sequences are LGHNA and YSLEER. The CDR3 nucleotides read TGCGCCAGCAGCCAAGATGGGACTAGATCCGGGGAGCTGTTTTTT. As protein: CASSQDGTRSGELFF.

The CDR3 protein is CASSSARDDEQFF. CDR3 DNA sequence: TGTGCCAGCAGCTCGGCGCGGGATGATGAGCAGTTCTTC. This chain connects TRBV7-2 to TRBJ2-1; possibly TRBD2 for D (6 bases). CDR1 and CDR2 (germline): SGHTA, FQGNSA. V lost 4 bases to trimming and J lost 8 bases, with 12 bases between them. There are 13 residues in the CDR3.

The genes are TRBV4-3 and TRBJ2-7; 13 bases line up with TRBD2. V lost 5 bases, J lost 2 bases, and 9 bases stayed unmatched. Germline lookup yields CDR1 LGHNA and CDR2 YSLEER. CDR3 length: 17 amino acids. In DNA form, the CDR3 reads TGCGCCAGCAGCTCACGACTAGCGGGGGGACTGACCTACGAGCAGTACTTC. Translating it yields CASSSRLAGGLTYEQYF.

The chain employs TRBV29-1 and TRBJ1-5; 7 bases map to TRBD1. V trimming: 5 bases; J trimming: 1 base; junction bases outside the gene matches: 2. CDR1 is SQVTM and CDR2 is ANQGSEA in the germline V gene. This CDR3 contains 13 residues. In DNA, the CDR3 is TGCAGCGTTTCAGGGGGGAGCAATCAGCCCCAGCATTTT. Its translation: CSVSGGSNQPQHF.

The chain joins TRBV7-2 to TRBJ1-1; D is uncertain. CDR3 length: 14 amino acids. V lost 2 bases and J 3 bases, leaving 10 bases between the germline ends. Germline CDR1 and CDR2: SGHTA and FQGNSA. The CDR3 loop is CASSLQWSDTEAFF. The CDR3 region has the DNA TGTGCCAGCAGCTTACAATGGTCGGACACTGAAGCTTTCTTT.

The chain combines TRBV7-9 with TRBJ2-2, with 10 bases that match TRBD1. The germline CDR1 and CDR2 sequences are SEHNR and FQNEAQ (reference sequence). The CDR3 spans 16 residues. Trimming removed 5 bases from V and 1 base from J; junction bases left unmatched: 4. CDR3 nucleotides: TGTGCCAGCAGCGGCGACAGGGGGCTGAACACCGGGGAGCTGTTTTTT. Translation: CASSGDRGLNTGELFF.

This clone came up once. The chain has TRBV7-6 and TRBJ2-1, with 9 bases matching TRBD2. Trimming cost V 5 bases and J 10 bases; bases outside gene matches: 9. This CDR3 is 14 amino acids long. Germline CDR1 SGHVS, CDR2 FNYEAQ. For the CDR3, the DNA is TGTGCCAGCAGCCATCCGGGACTAGCCGGGGAGCAGTTCTTC. Protein: CASSHPGLAGEQFF.

The chain has TRBV27 and TRBJ1-2; 9 bases match TRBD1. The CDR3 sequence is 17 residues long. The ends lost 2 bases at V and 2 bases at J; junction bases unmatched: 9. CDR1 MNHEY and CDR2 SMNVEV come from the germline V gene (reference sequence). CDR3 coding DNA: TGTGCCAGCAGTTTACTAGGACAGGGGAATGCCAACTATGGCTACACCTTC. Its protein product is CASSLLGQGNANYGYTF.

This clone was seen only once. The rearrangement joins TRBV30 to TRBJ1-1; a weak D match, TRBD1 (6 bases). V lost 4 bases and J lost 3, with 9 bases in between. CDR3 size: 12 residues. CDR1 and CDR2 (germline): GTSNPN, SVGIG (reference sequence). Here the CDR3 reads CAWIQGDTEAFF. DNA of the CDR3: TGTGCCTGGATACAGGGTGACACTGAAGCTTTCTTT.

This clone has a single count. The chain couples TRBV7-6 to TRBJ2-1; 8 positions match TRBD1. Unmatched junction bases numbered 9, after V lost 4 bases and J lost 4 bases. There are 16 residues in the CDR3. The V gene's germline CDR1 is SGHVS and CDR2 FNYEAQ. DNA for the CDR3: TGTGCCAGCAGCTCGCTAGGACAGGGTTCTTACAATGAGCAGTTCTTC. It is translated as CASSSLGQGSYNEQFF. The full variable domain, completed using reference TRBV7-6 and TRBJ2-1, is GAGVSQSPRYKVTKRGQDVALRCDPISGHVSLYWYRQALGQGPEFLTYFNYEAQQDKSGLPNDRFSAERPEGSISTLTIQRTEQRDSAMYRCASSSLGQGSYNEQFFGPGTRLTVL.

This chain connects TRBV28 to TRBJ1-2, with 8 bases identical to TRBD1. Germline V gene data show CDR1 as MDHEN and CDR2 as SYDVKM. V lost 2 bases and J lost 8; bases outside the gene matches: 10. The CDR3 consists of 15 residues. CDR3 coding DNA: TGTGCCAGCAGTTTAAGTTGGGCAGGGGGCGAAGGCTACACCTTC. Its protein is CASSLSWAGGEGYTF.

This chain uses TRBV9 with TRBJ2-7; 8 bases fit TRBD1. The V segment lost 0 bases and the J segment 3 bases; nucleotides outside the gene matches: 5. From germline, CDR1 is SGDLS and CDR2 YYNGEE. The CDR3 length is 15 residues. CDR3 amino acids: CASSVAGTGIYEQYF. CDR3 in DNA: TGTGCCAGCAGCGTAGCCGGGACAGGTATCTACGAGCAGTACTTC.

The rearrangement links TRBV27 to TRBJ2-7, with 11 nucleotides matching TRBD2. The germline V gene has CDR1 MNHEY and CDR2 SMNVEV (reference sequence). The CDR3 spans 15 residues. Unmatched junction bases numbered 8, after V lost 6 bases and J lost 4 bases. The CDR3 bases are TGTGCCAGCAGGGTAGCGGGGGGGGATCTTTACGAGCAGTACTTC. Translating gives CASRVAGGDLYEQYF.

The chain employs TRBV19 and TRBJ2-1; 8 positions agree with TRBD2. Germline CDR1 and CDR2: LNHDA and SQIVND (reference sequence). This CDR3 region has 17 residues. Trimming took 4 bases from V and 4 from J; bases not matched to a gene: 12. The DNA for the CDR3 is TGTGCCAGTAGTAGGGGAACGGGAGGGGCCCAGTACAATGAGCAGTTCTTC. This gives the protein CASSRGTGGAQYNEQFF. The full variable domain, in which reference TRBV19 and TRBJ2-1 provide the parts outside the CDR3, is DGGITQSPKYLFRKEGQNVTLSCEQNLNHDAMYWYRQDPGQGLRLIYYSQIVNDFQKGDIAEGYSVSREKKESFPLTVTSAQKNPTAFYLCASSRGTGGAQYNEQFFGPGTRLTVL.

The genes are TRBV27 and TRBJ1-6; tentatively, D is TRBD1 (6 bases). CDR3 length equals 15 residues. Germline CDR1 and CDR2: MNHEY and SMNVEV (reference sequence). V shed 7 bases and J shed 7 bases, with 17 bases lying between them. The CDR3 DNA is TGTGCCAGCATGAACAGGGACCGCGAGAATTCACCCCTCCACTTT. The encoded protein is CASMNRDRENSPLHF.

The chain combines TRBV13 with TRBJ1-6; D gene ambiguous. CDR3 size: 14 residues. The V end was cut by 1 base, the J end by 4 bases, with 5 bases between. Germline V lookup: CDR1 PRHDT, CDR2 FYEKMQ (reference sequence). CDR3 nucleotides: TGTGCCAGCAGCTTAGCCGGTTATAATTCACCCCTCCACTTT. It codes for CASSLAGYNSPLHF.

The rearrangement joins TRBV10-1 to TRBJ1-3, with D maybe TRBD1 (5 bases). The V end lost 4 bases, the J end lost 2 bases, and 9 bases lay between the germline ends. Germline CDR1 and CDR2: WNHNN and SYGVQD (reference sequence). The CDR3 has 14 amino acids. Here the CDR3 DNA reads TGCGCCAGCAGTGCAGGGTCTACTGGAAACACCATATATTTT. It codes for CASSAGSTGNTIYF.

V usage is TRBV4-3 and J usage is TRBJ1-3, with TRBD1 as a possible D gene (6 bases). V was cut by 3 bases and J by 0 bases, with 9 bases left in between. Germline assignment: CDR1 LGHNA and CDR2 YSLEER. CDR3 size: 15 residues. For the CDR3, the DNA is TGCGCCAGCAGCCAGGGACACTTCTCTGGAAACACCATATATTTT. Translating it yields CASSQGHFSGNTIYF.

The chain combines TRBV7-2 with TRBJ1-6; 7 positions match TRBD1. Unmatched junction bases numbered 8, after V lost 1 base and J lost 5 bases. Germline V gene sequence: CDR1 SGHTA, CDR2 FQGNSA. The CDR3 loop spans 17 amino acids. DNA for the CDR3: TGTGCCAGCAGCTTAGTGGGTGCGACAGGGAATAATTCACCCCTCCACTTT. This codes for CASSLVGATGNNSPLHF.

This clone was detected only once. The chain carries TRBV27 and TRBJ2-1; 8 nucleotides agree with TRBD2. CDR1 is MNHEY and CDR2 is SMNVEV in the germline V gene (reference sequence). This CDR3 is 17 amino acids long. The V and J ends lost 6 bases and 7 bases, in that order; junction bases with no gene match: 17. The CDR3 reads CASSLSGGEGLMNEQFF. The CDR3 bases are TGTGCCAGCAGCCTCTCCGGGGGGGAGGGCCTCATGAATGAGCAGTTCTTC.

This sequence joins TRBV28 and TRBJ2-1; possible D gene TRBD1, 6 bases. Between the trimmed V and J ends, which lost 5 bases and 2 bases, there was a span of 13 bases. This CDR3 comprises 15 residues. Germline V lookup: CDR1 MDHEN, CDR2 SYDVKM. CDR3 nucleotides: TGTGCCAGCAGTCTTCAGGGGATTACCTACAATGAGCAGTTCTTC. Protein product: CASSLQGITYNEQFF.

This rearrangement joins TRBV5-1 to TRBJ2-2; TRBD2 aligns across 14 bases. The V segment lost 5 bases and the J segment 7 bases; nucleotides outside the gene matches: 4. The germline CDR1 and CDR2 sequences are SGHRS and YFSETQ. There are 15 residues in the CDR3. The CDR3 DNA reads TGCGCCAGCAGTTCTGGGACTAGCGGGAGCGGGGAGCTGTTTTTT. It encodes CASSSGTSGSGELFF.

This clone was counted between two and nine times. This chain joins TRBV6-1 and TRBJ2-1; TRBD2 matches at 11 bases. This CDR3 contains 15 residues. With 3 bases clipped from V and 4 bases from J, the junction kept 2 bases outside the gene matches. Germline CDR1 and CDR2: MNHNS and SASEGT. This CDR3 is CASSELAGGYNEQFF. For the CDR3, the DNA is TGTGCCAGCAGTGAGCTAGCGGGGGGTTACAATGAGCAGTTCTTC.

The rearrangement uses TRBV20-1 and TRBJ2-5; 8 bases line up with TRBD2. The V gene end was trimmed by 5 bases and the J gene end by 14 bases; junction bases not matched to a gene: 10. The CDR3 spans 11 residues. The germline V gene has CDR1 DFQATT and CDR2 SNEGSKA (reference sequence). The CDR3 DNA is TGCAGTGCTTCCAAAGGCGGGACTAGTTACTTC. This gives the protein CSASKGGTSYF.

This rearrangement joins TRBV10-3 to TRBJ2-2; 15 bases line up with TRBD2. Germline CDR1 is ENHRY and CDR2 is SYGVKD. The CDR3 covers 19 residues. J was trimmed by 2 bases and V by 2 bases; bases with no gene match: 6. The chain's CDR3 is CAISETPGLAGGNTGELFF. DNA for the CDR3: TGTGCCATCAGTGAGACCCCGGGACTAGCGGGAGGTAACACCGGGGAGCTGTTTTTT.

This clone turned up a few times. The V and J genes are TRBV7-9 and TRBJ2-7, with D possibly matching TRBD2 (5 bases). This CDR3 has 15 amino acids. Per the germline V gene, CDR1 is SEHNR and CDR2 is FQNEAQ (reference sequence). The V gene lost 5 bases and the J gene lost 9 bases, with 23 bases spanning the gap. The CDR3: CASSRGDTRVRGQYF. CDR3 bases: TGTGCCAGCAGCCGTGGTGACACGAGGGTAAGAGGGCAGTACTTC.

V is TRBV18 and J is TRBJ1-1, with 9 positions matching TRBD1. The CDR3 has 17 residues. Germline V CDR1 and CDR2: KGHSH, LQKENI. V was pared by 4 bases and J by 0 bases, with 9 bases of the junction left unmatched. The CDR3 coding sequence is TGTGCCAGCTCACTGGGACAGGGTACGATGTTGAACACTGAAGCTTTCTTT. Translated: CASSLGQGTMLNTEAFF.

The chain uses TRBV4-3 and TRBJ2-5, with TRBD1 matching 8 bases. Germline-derived CDR1 and CDR2 are LGHNA and YSLEER. This CDR3 has 15 amino acids. V trimming: 3 bases; J trimming: 3 bases; junction bases outside the gene matches: 6. The CDR3 loop reads CASSHPGQGKETQYF. CDR3 DNA sequence: TGCGCCAGCAGCCACCCCGGACAGGGAAAAGAGACCCAGTACTTC.